This TCR beta chain stems from a study of shared clonotypes between healthy human individuals. Study-level points and caveats: Generally, estimated richness proved larger in naive subsets than it did in memory subsets.

The CDR3 totals 14 residues. Germline V gene lookup returns CDR1 SGHVS and CDR2 FNYEAQ. Trimming removed 0 bases from V and 3 bases from J, with 5 bases in between. Repertoires were generated with immunoSEQ multiplex PCR, while TCRdb's copy carries only in-frame clones and drops some. The table has around 560,000 clones, roughly 95% seen once. Remarks on this clone: The antigen is undetermined.

Cells designated naive CD8 were CD45RO-negative and were positively selected for CCR7, with terminally differentiated effector memory CD45RA+ cells excluded. The chain recombines TRBV7-6 with TRBJ2-2; D remains ambiguous. The TCR originated in a woman aged 30 to 39 in good health. The sequenced material came from naive CD8+ T cells sorted from blood. CDR3 sequence reads: CASSLAPDTGELFF. The CDR3 nucleotides are TGTGCCAGCAGCTTAGCGCCGGACACCGGGGAGCTGTTTTTT.